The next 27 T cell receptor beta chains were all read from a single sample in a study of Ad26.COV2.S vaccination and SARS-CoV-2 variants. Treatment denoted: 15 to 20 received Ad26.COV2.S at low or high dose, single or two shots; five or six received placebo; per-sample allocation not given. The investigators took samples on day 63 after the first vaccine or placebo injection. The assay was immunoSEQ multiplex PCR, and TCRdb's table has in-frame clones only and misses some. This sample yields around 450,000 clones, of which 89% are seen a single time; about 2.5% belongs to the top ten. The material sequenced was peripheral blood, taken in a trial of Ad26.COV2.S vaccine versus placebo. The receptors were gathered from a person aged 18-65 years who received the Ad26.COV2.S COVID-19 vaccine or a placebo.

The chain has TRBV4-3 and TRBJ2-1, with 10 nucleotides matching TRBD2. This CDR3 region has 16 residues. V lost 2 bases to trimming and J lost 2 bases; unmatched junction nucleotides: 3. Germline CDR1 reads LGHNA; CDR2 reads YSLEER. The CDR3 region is CASSQLAGATYNEQFF. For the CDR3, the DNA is TGCGCCAGCAGCCAACTAGCGGGGGCCACCTACAATGAGCAGTTCTTC.

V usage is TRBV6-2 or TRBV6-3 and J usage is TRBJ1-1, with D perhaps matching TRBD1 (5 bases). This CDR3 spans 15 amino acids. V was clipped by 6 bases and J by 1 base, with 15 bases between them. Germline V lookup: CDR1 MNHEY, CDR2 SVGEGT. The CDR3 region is CASSPWRGRNTEAFF. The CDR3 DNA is TGTGCCAGCAGCCCCTGGCGGGGCAGGAACACTGAAGCTTTCTTT.

CDR3 nucleotides: TGTGCCAGCAGCGCCCCCGGAAATACAGCAACAGATACGCAGTATTTT. Amino acids: CASSAPGNTATDTQYF. V gene TRBV9 combines with J gene TRBJ2-3; D is ambiguous. Germline CDR1 reads SGDLS; CDR2 reads YYNGEE. This CDR3 contains 16 residues. Trimming took 3 bases from V and 3 from J, leaving 17 bases between them.

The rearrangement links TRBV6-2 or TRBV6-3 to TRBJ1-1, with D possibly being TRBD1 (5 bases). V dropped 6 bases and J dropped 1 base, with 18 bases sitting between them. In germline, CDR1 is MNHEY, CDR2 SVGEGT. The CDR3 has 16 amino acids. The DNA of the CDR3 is TGTGCCAGCAGCCCTTCCTGGGGACGGCCGAACACTGAAGCTTTCTTT. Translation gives CASSPSWGRPNTEAFF.

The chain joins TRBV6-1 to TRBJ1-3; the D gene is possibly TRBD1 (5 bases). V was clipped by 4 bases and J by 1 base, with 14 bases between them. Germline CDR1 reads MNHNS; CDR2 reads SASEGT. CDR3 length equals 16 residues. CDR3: CASSAADTASGNTIYF. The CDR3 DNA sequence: TGTGCCAGCAGTGCTGCGGACACAGCTTCTGGAAACACCATATATTTT.

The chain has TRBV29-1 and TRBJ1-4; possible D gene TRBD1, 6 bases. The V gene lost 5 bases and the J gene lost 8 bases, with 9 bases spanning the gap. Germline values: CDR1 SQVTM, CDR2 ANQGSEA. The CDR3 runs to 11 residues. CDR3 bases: TGCAGCGTTCGACAGGCGGAAAAACTGTTTTTT. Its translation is CSVRQAEKLFF.

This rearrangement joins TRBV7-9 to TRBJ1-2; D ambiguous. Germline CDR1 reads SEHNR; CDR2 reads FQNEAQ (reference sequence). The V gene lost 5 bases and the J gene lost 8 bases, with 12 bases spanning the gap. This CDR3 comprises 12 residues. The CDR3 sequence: CASSPRLGGYTF. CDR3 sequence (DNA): TGTGCCAGCAGCCCTCGCCTGGGAGGCTACACCTTC.

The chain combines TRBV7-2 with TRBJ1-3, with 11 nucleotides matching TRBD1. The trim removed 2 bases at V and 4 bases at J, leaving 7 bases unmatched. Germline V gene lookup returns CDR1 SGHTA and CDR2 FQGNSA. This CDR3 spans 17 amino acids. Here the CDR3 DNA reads TGTGCCAGCAGCTTAACCGGGACAGGGGGGGTCGGAAACACCATATATTTT. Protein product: CASSLTGTGGVGNTIYF.

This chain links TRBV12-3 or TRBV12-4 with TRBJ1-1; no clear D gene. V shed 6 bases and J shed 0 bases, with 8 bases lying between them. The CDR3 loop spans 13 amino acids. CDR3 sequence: CASRWQVNTEAFF. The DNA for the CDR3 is TGTGCCAGCAGGTGGCAGGTGAACACTGAAGCTTTCTTT.

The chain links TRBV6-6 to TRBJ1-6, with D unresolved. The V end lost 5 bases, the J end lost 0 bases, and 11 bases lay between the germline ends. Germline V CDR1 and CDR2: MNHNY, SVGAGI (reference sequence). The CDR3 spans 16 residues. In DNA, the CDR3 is TGTGCCAGCAGTCCGGGCCACGTCTCCTATAATTCACCCCTCCACTTT. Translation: CASSPGHVSYNSPLHF.

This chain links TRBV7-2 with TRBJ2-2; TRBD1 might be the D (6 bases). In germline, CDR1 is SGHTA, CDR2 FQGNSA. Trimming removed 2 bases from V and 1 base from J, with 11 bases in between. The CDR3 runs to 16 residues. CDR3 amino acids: CASSLQGRLNTGELFF. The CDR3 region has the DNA TGTGCCAGCAGCTTACAGGGGAGACTGAACACCGGGGAGCTGTTTTTT. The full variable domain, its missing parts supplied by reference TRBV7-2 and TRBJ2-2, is GAGVSQSPSNKVTEKGKDVELRCDPISGHTALYWYRQSLGQGLEFLIYFQGNSAPDKSGLPSDRFSAERTGGSVSTLTIQRTQQEDSAVYLCASSLQGRLNTGELFFGEGSRLTVL.

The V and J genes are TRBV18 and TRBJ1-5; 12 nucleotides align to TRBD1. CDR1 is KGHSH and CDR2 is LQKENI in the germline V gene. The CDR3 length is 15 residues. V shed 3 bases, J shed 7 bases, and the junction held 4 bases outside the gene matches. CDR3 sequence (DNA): TGTGCCAGCTCACCGGGACAGGGGGCAAACCAGCCCCAGCATTTT. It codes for CASSPGQGANQPQHF.

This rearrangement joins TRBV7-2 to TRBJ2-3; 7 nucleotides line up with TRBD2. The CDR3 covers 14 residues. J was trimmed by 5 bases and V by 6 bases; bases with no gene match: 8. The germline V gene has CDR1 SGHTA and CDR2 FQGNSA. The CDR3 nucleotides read TGTGCCAGCAGTATGACTAGCCTGGAAGATACGCAGTATTTT. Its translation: CASSMTSLEDTQYF.

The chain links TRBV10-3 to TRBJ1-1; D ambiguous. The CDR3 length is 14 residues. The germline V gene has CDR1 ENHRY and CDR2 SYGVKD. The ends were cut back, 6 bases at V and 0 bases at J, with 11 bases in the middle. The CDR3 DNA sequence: TGTGCCATCAGCGGACTGTACATGAACACTGAAGCTTTCTTT. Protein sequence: CAISGLYMNTEAFF.

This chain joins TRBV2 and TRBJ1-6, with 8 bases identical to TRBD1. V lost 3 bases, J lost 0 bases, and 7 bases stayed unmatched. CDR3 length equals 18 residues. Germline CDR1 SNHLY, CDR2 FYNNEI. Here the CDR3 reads CASSDRGQGSSYNSPLHF. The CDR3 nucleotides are TGTGCCAGCAGTGATCGTGGACAGGGATCCTCCTATAATTCACCCCTCCACTTT.

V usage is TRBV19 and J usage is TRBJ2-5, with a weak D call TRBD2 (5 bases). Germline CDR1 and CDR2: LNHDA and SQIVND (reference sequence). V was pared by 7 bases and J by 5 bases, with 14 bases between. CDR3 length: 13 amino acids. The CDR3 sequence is CASKLAGEETQYF. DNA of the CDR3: TGTGCCAGTAAATTGGCCGGGGAGGAGACCCAGTACTTC.

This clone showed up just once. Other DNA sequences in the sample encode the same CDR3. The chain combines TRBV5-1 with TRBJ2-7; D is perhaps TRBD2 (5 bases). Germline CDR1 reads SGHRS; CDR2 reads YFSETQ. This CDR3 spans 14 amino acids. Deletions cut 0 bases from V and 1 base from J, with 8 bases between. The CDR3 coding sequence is TGCGCCAGCAGCTTGGCGGGGTCTTCCTACGAGCAGTACTTC. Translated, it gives CASSLAGSSYEQYF.

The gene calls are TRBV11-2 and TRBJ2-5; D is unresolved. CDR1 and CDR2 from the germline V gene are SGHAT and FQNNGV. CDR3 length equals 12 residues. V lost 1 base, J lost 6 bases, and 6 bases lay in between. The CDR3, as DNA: TGTGCCAGCAGCTTAGGATGGCAGACCCAGTACTTC. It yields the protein CASSLGWQTQYF.

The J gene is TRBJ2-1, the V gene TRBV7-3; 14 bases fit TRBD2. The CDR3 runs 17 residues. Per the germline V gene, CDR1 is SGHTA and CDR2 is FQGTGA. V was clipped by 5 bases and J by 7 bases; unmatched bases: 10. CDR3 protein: CASSKSRTSGGKNEQFF. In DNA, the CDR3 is TGTGCCAGCAGCAAATCCCGGACTAGCGGGGGGAAAAATGAGCAGTTCTTC.

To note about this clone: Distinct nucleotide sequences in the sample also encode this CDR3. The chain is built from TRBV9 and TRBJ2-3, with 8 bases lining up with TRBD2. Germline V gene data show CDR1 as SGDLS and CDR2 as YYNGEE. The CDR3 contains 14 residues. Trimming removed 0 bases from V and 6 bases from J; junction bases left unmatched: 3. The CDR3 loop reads CASSVVGGADTQYF. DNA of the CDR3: TGTGCCAGCAGCGTAGTCGGGGGGGCCGATACGCAGTATTTT.

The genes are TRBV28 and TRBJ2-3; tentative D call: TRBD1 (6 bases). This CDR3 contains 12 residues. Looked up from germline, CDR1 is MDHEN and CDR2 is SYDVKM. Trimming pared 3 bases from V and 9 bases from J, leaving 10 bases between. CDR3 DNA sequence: TGTGCCAGCAGTTTCTCACAGGGCACGCAGTATTTT. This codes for CASSFSQGTQYF.

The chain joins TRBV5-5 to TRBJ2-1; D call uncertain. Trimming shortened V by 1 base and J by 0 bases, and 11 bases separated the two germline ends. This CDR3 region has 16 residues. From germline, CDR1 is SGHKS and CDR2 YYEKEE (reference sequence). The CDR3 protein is CASSLISASSYNEQFF. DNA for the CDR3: TGTGCCAGCAGCTTGATCTCTGCTTCCTCCTACAATGAGCAGTTCTTC.

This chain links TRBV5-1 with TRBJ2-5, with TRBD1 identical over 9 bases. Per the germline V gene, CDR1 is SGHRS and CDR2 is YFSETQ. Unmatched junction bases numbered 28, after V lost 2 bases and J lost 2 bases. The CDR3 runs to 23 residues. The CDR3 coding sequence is TGCGCCAGCAGCTTTTCCGGGACAGGGTTGGTTTGGGCAGGAGTAGCGGCTCAAGAGACCCAGTACTTC. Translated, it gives CASSFSGTGLVWAGVAAQETQYF.

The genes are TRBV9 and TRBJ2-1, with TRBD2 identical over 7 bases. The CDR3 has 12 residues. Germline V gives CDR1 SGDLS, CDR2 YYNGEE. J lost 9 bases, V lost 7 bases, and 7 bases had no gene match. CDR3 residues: CASGRAGTEQFF. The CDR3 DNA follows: TGTGCCAGCGGACGAGCGGGAACTGAGCAGTTCTTC. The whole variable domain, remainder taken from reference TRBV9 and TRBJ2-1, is DSGVTQTPKHLITATGQRVTLRCSPRSGDLSVYWYQQSLDQGLQFLIQYYNGEERAKGNILERFSAQQFPDLHSELNLSSLELGDSALYFCASGRAGTEQFFGPGTRLTVL.

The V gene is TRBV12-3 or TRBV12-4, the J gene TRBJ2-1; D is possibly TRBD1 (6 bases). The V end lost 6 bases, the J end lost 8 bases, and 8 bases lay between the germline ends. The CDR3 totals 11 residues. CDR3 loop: CASSPGDEQFF. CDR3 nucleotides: TGTGCCAGCAGCCCAGGGGATGAGCAGTTCTTC.

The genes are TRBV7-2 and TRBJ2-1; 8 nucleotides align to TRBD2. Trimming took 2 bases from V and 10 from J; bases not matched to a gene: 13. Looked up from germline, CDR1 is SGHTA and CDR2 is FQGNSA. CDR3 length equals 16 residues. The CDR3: CASSLRGGILGSEQFF. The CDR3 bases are TGTGCCAGCAGCTTACGGGGGGGGATTCTTGGCAGCGAGCAGTTCTTC.

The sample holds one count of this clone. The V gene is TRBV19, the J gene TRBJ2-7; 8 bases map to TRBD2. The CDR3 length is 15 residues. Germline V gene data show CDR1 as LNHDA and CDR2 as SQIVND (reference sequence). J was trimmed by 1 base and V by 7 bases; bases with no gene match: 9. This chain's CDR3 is CASTARRGRSYEQYV. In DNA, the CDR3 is TGTGCCAGTACTGCTCGGCGCGGGAGGTCCTACGAGCAGTACGTC.